What follows are 21 T cell receptor beta chains derived from one specimen sequenced in a study of Graves' ophthalmopathy and Graves' hyperthyroidism (dated by TCRdb to the late 2010s). TCRdb records Illumina HiSeq 2000 as the sequencer. For repertoire sequencing, TCR beta CDR3 regions were amplified from RNA transcripts. A first-round RT-PCR used HTBI primers with the Qiagen OneStep RT-PCR kit, followed by a second-round multiplex PCR, size selection and purification. In TCRdb, the public reads were trimmed at Q25 with fastp and aligned with MiXCR, with productive beta chains retained. Records with the same CDR3 protein are collapsed into one entry carrying the most frequent genes and DNA. In all, the sample holds 300,000 to 400,000 distinct CDR3 sequences, and about a sixth of those were seen once. About 2.4% of the sample is in the top ten clones. Sequenced: peripheral blood. Source of these receptors: an adult woman with stable Graves' hyperthyroidism.

As for this clonotype: This sequence may be a read error, since a much larger clone differs from it by one base. J is TRBJ1-1 and V is TRBV29-1; D remains unclear. The germline V gene has CDR1 SQVTM and CDR2 ANQGSEA. This CDR3 has 11 amino acids. This CDR3 is CSVARNTEACF. In DNA, the CDR3 is TGCAGCGTTGCACGGAACACTGAAGCTTGCTTT.

This clonotype was counted only a few times. The chain combines TRBV24-1 with TRBJ1-1, with 9 bases lining up with TRBD1. This CDR3 is built from 16 residues. Losses at the gene ends were 3 bases for V and 0 bases for J; bases not matched to a gene: 4. Germline V gene sequence: CDR1 KGHDR, CDR2 SFDVKD. CDR3 in amino acids: CATSDGTGHMNTEAFF. CDR3 nucleotide sequence: TGTGCCACCAGTGATGGGACAGGGCACATGAACACTGAAGCTTTCTTT.

This clonotype was seen repeatedly, ten times or more. The V call is TRBV15, the J call TRBJ1-1, with D perhaps TRBD1 (5 bases). The CDR3 is 13 amino acids. Germline V gene lookup returns CDR1 LNHNV and CDR2 YYDKDF (reference sequence). V was cut by 5 bases and J by 3 bases, with 10 bases left in between. The chain's CDR3 is CATSVEGDTEAFF. CDR3 nucleotides: TGTGCCACCAGCGTGGAAGGGGACACTGAAGCTTTCTTT.

V usage is TRBV30 and J usage is TRBJ1-5, with a weak D call TRBD1 (5 bases). Trimming took 1 base from V and 7 from J, leaving 8 bases between them. CDR3 length: 12 residues. Germline V gives CDR1 GTSNPN, CDR2 SVGIG (reference sequence). The CDR3 region is CAWSAGWQPQHF. The CDR3 coding sequence is TGTGCCTGGAGTGCAGGGTGGCAGCCCCAGCATTTT.

This clonotype has more than one count but fewer than ten. The chain is built from TRBV10-3 and TRBJ2-5, with 8 positions matching TRBD1. The CDR3 sequence is 14 residues long. Germline V gives CDR1 ENHRY, CDR2 SYGVKD. The V gene end was trimmed by 6 bases and the J gene end by 2 bases; junction bases not matched to a gene: 5. In DNA form, the CDR3 reads TGTGCCATCAGGGGGACAGGATTACAAGAGACCCAGTACTTC. Residues: CAIRGTGLQETQYF.

This clonotype was found many times. This sequence joins TRBV20-1 and TRBJ1-5, with a possible D match to TRBD1 (5 bases). There are 13 residues in the CDR3. CDR1 and CDR2 (germline): DFQATT, SNEGSKA (reference sequence). The V gene lost 2 bases and the J gene lost 6 bases, with 11 bases spanning the gap. CDR3 amino acids: CSARTGGSQPQHF. CDR3 nucleotide sequence: TGCAGTGCTAGAACAGGAGGGAGTCAGCCCCAGCATTTT.

At least ten counts were recorded for this clonotype. The rearrangement uses TRBV12-3 or TRBV12-4 and TRBJ2-4; perhaps TRBD1 as D (6 bases). The V end was cut by 2 bases, the J end by 3 bases, with 8 bases between. The CDR3 is made up of 14 amino acids. The CDR3 nucleotides read TGTGCCAGCAGTTTATGGGACAACAAAAACATTCAGTACTTC. Translating gives CASSLWDNKNIQYF.

This clonotype was seen at least ten times. V usage is TRBV20-1 and J usage is TRBJ2-7, with 13 bases that match TRBD2. V lost 3 bases to trimming and J lost 5 bases; unmatched junction nucleotides: 10. The CDR3 has 16 amino acids. CDR1 is DFQATT and CDR2 is SNEGSKA in the germline V gene (reference sequence). This CDR3 reads CSASGTSGKSTHEQYF. DNA of the CDR3: TGCAGTGCTAGCGGGACTAGCGGGAAATCTACCCACGAGCAGTACTTC.

The sample holds many counts of this clonotype. The chain couples TRBV11-2 to TRBJ2-7, with D hard to call. Trimming cost V 0 bases and J 6 bases, with 6 bases left between them. Germline lookup yields CDR1 SGHAT and CDR2 FQNNGV. The CDR3 is 12 residues long. The CDR3 sequence: CASSLDAVEQYF. In DNA, the CDR3 is TGTGCCAGCAGCTTAGATGCAGTCGAGCAGTACTTC. The full variable domain, rest sourced from reference TRBV11-2 and TRBJ2-7, is EAGVAQSPRYKIIEKRQSVAFWCNPISGHATLYWYQQILGQGPKLLIQFQNNGVVDDSQLPKDRFSAERLKGVDSTLKIQPAKLEDSAVYLCASSLDAVEQYFGPGTRLTVT.

The sample holds many counts of this clonotype. The chain recombines TRBV28 with TRBJ1-3; TRBD1 matches 7 bases. The CDR3 loop spans 15 amino acids. The trim removed 11 bases at V and 1 base at J, leaving 11 bases unmatched. Germline values: CDR1 MDHEN, CDR2 SYDVKM. The CDR3 nucleotides are TGTGCCCACCGACCTCAGGGGGGGTCTGGAAACACCATATATTTT. As protein: CAHRPQGGSGNTIYF.

This clonotype was detected a few times. In DNA form, the CDR3 reads TGTGCCAGCAGCTCAATCAACGCGGGTAGCGGGGGCTTGGGCGGCGAGCAGTACTTC. Encoded protein: CASSSINAGSGGLGGEQYF. The chain combines TRBV7-1 with TRBJ2-7, with TRBD2 identical over 9 bases. Being an ORF, TRBV7-1 has a function that is uncertain. The CDR3 has 19 residues. V shed 2 bases and J 6 bases; nucleotides not matched to a gene: 20.

This clonotype appeared many times. V is TRBV29-1 and J is TRBJ2-7; D is uncertain. Trimming left V 7 bases short and J 0 bases short, with 13 bases between. The CDR3 sequence is 13 residues long. Germline loops: CDR1 SQVTM, CDR2 ANQGSEA. CDR3 DNA sequence: TGCAGCGCGTTGAGCCTAGACTCCTACGAGCAGTACTTC. Translation: CSALSLDSYEQYF.

This clonotype has ten or more counts. CDR3 sequence reads: CASSFGPRPVDREETQYF. DNA of the CDR3: TGTGCCAGCAGCTTCGGCCCTCGGCCCGTAGACAGGGAAGAGACCCAGTACTTC. The chain carries TRBV13 and TRBJ2-5, with TRBD1 matching 7 bases. This CDR3 comprises 18 residues. Germline V gene data show CDR1 as PRHDT and CDR2 as FYEKMQ (reference sequence). Trimming took 3 bases from V and 3 from J; bases not matched to a gene: 16. Full variable domain (rest looked up from reference TRBV13 and TRBJ2-5): AAGVIQSPRHLIKEKRETATLKCYPIPRHDTVYWYQQGPGQDPQFLISFYEKMQSDKGSIPDRFSAQQFSDYHSELNMSSLELGDSALYFCASSFGPRPVDREETQYFGPGTRLLVL.

This clonotype has at least ten counts. The chain carries TRBV7-2 and TRBJ2-7, with D uncertain. The germline gives CDR1 SGHTA, CDR2 FQGNSA. Trimming shortened V by 5 bases and J by 2 bases, and 19 bases separated the two germline ends. This CDR3 contains 16 residues. The CDR3 sequence is CASSPTTSYPTYEQYF. CDR3 in DNA: TGTGCCAGCAGCCCAACTACCTCCTACCCGACCTACGAGCAGTACTTC.

The chain joins TRBV30 to TRBJ2-7; 7 bases are shared with TRBD2. V was pared by 1 base and J by 1 base, with 10 bases of the junction left unmatched. Germline CDR1 and CDR2: GTSNPN and SVGIG (reference sequence). The CDR3 has 16 amino acids. This CDR3 reads CAWSDGWGGVSYEQYF. The CDR3 DNA reads as TGTGCCTGGAGTGACGGCTGGGGGGGGGTTTCCTACGAGCAGTACTTC.

This clonotype was counted ten times or more. The chain joins TRBV6-2 or TRBV6-3 to TRBJ2-7; 9 bases match TRBD2. The CDR3 covers 13 residues. CDR1 is MNHEY and CDR2 is SVGEGT in the germline V gene. Unmatched junction bases numbered 10, after V lost 5 bases and J lost 11 bases. This chain's CDR3 is CASSELPSGRKYF. The CDR3 bases are TGTGCCAGCAGTGAGCTGCCAAGCGGGAGGAAGTACTTC.

The genes are TRBV28 and TRBJ2-7, with 9 bases fitting TRBD1. Germline lookup yields CDR1 MDHEN and CDR2 SYDVKM. V lost 6 bases, J lost 3 bases, and 9 bases stayed unmatched. The CDR3 is 15 residues long. The DNA for the CDR3 is TGTGCCAGCAGAAACCGGGACAGGGTTCTCTACGAGCAGTACTTC. Translating gives CASRNRDRVLYEQYF.

This clonotype has at least ten counts. The chain recombines TRBV12-3 or TRBV12-4 with TRBJ1-1; no reliable D call. Trimming left V 6 bases short and J 8 bases short, with 16 bases between. CDR3 length: 13 residues. CDR3 DNA sequence: TGTGCCAGCAGCCTCGAGGTGGGAGCGGAAGCTTTCTTT. The encoded protein is CASSLEVGAEAFF.

This clonotype was detected ten times or more. The CDR3 spells CASSVGQGKNIQYF. The CDR3 DNA reads TGTGCCAGCAGTGTAGGACAGGGGAAAAACATTCAGTACTTC. This chain uses TRBV2 with TRBJ2-4, with TRBD1 matching 9 bases. V trimming: 4 bases; J trimming: 4 bases; junction bases outside the gene matches: 2. Germline CDR1 SNHLY, CDR2 FYNNEI. The CDR3 runs to 14 residues.

This clonotype was picked up a small number of times. DNA of the CDR3: TGCGCCAGCAGCCAAGGGGACTCCTACGGGGAGACCCAGTACTTC. This translates into CASSQGDSYGETQYF. J is TRBJ2-5 and V is TRBV4-1; a possible D gene is TRBD2 (6 bases). Germline CDR1 is MGHRA and CDR2 is YSYEKL. V was cut by 1 base and J by 5 bases, with 14 bases left in between. This CDR3 comprises 15 residues.

This chain links TRBV3-1 with TRBJ2-7; D is perhaps TRBD1 or TRBD2 (6 bases each). This CDR3 spans 17 amino acids. The V and J ends lost 0 bases and 3 bases respectively, with 18 bases between them. Germline V gene sequence: CDR1 LGHDT, CDR2 YNNKEL (reference sequence). As DNA, the CDR3 is TGTGCCAGCAGCCAAGAGGGGGGCAGCCAGGGGTTCTACGAGCAGTACTTC. Protein: CASSQEGGSQGFYEQYF.